The 26 T cell receptor beta chains presented below share a single source sample, sequenced in a study of blood T cell repertoires in COVID-19. This table comes from immunoSEQ multiplex PCR, and its TCRdb copy is limited to in-frame clones, with some not included. The repertoire has some 170,000 clones, 81% of them found once; the top ten carry approximately 9.9%. Sequencing input: peripheral blood. The source is a man in his sixties with active or convalescent COVID-19.

V usage is TRBV7-2 and J usage is TRBJ2-3; TRBD2 aligns across 12 bases. Unmatched junction bases numbered 3, after V lost 5 bases and J lost 3 bases. In germline, CDR1 is SGHTA, CDR2 FQGNSA. This CDR3 region has 15 residues. The CDR3 DNA reads TGTGCCAGCAGCAGAACTAGCGGGGGGACAGATACGCAGTATTTT. This gives the protein CASSRTSGGTDTQYF.

The chain recombines TRBV5-1 with TRBJ2-1; 12 nucleotides agree with TRBD2. The CDR3 has 14 residues. Germline CDR1 and CDR2: SGHRS and YFSETQ. J gave up 9 bases and V 2 bases, and 3 bases lay outside the gene matches. The CDR3 is CASSLPTSGSEQFF. The CDR3 DNA is TGCGCCAGCAGCTTACCGACTAGCGGGAGTGAGCAGTTCTTC.

This clone has more than one count but fewer than ten. The genes are TRBV3-1 (or the pseudogene TRBV3-2) and TRBJ1-1; D uncertain. Between the trimmed V and J ends, which lost 3 bases and 1 base, there was a span of 6 bases. CDR1 and CDR2 from the germline V gene are LGHDT and YNNKEL (reference sequence). The length of the CDR3 is 13 residues. In DNA form, the CDR3 reads TGTGCCAGCAGCCAGGGGAGGAACACTGAAGCTTTCTTT. As protein: CASSQGRNTEAFF.

The chain combines TRBV5-1 with TRBJ1-2, with D perhaps matching TRBD1 (6 bases). Trimming took off 2 bases at V and 0 bases at J, with 11 bases between the two ends. Per germline, CDR1 SGHRS and CDR2 YFSETQ. The CDR3 is 15 residues long. The CDR3 DNA is TGCGCCAGCAGCTTTACAGGGCCTCCTAACTATGGCTACACCTTC. Translation: CASSFTGPPNYGYTF.

The chain links TRBV27 to TRBJ1-2; D is unresolved. V was pared by 0 bases and J by 8 bases, with 10 bases between. CDR3 length: 13 residues. Per the germline V gene, CDR1 is MNHEY and CDR2 is SMNVEV (reference sequence). The CDR3, as DNA: TGTGCCAGCAGTTTATCCGGGTTTACCGGCTACACCTTC. This codes for CASSLSGFTGYTF.

This clone has a single count. V gene TRBV12-3 or TRBV12-4 combines with J gene TRBJ1-5; D gene unclear. With 5 bases removed from V and 9 bases from J, the gap between germline ends came to 8 bases. This CDR3 contains 11 residues. The CDR3 spells CASSISGPQHF. Here the CDR3 DNA reads TGTGCCAGCAGTATTTCGGGGCCCCAGCATTTT.

This chain joins TRBV5-8 and TRBJ2-1, with 12 bases matching TRBD2. The CDR3 contains 16 residues. Germline CDR1 SGHTS, CDR2 YDEGEE. V dropped 4 bases and J dropped 6; count of bases not matched to a gene: 8. The CDR3 DNA sequence: TGTGCCAGCAGCCCGGAAACTAGCGGGGGGTTCAATGAGCAGTTCTTC. This codes for CASSPETSGGFNEQFF.

The rearrangement joins TRBV12-3 or TRBV12-4 to TRBJ2-3, with a weak D call TRBD2 (5 bases). The CDR3 runs to 11 residues. V was clipped by 6 bases and J by 9 bases, with 10 bases between them. For the CDR3, the DNA is TGTGCCAGCAGCTCTAGCTTGACGCAGTATTTT. This codes for CASSSSLTQYF.

This rearrangement joins TRBV11-1 to TRBJ2-1, with 12 bases fitting TRBD2. Trimming cost V 3 bases and J 10 bases; bases outside gene matches: 10. The germline V gene encodes CDR1 SGHAT and CDR2 FQDESV (reference sequence). The CDR3 covers 16 residues. The CDR3 sequence: CASSFNPSGGAREQFF. CDR3 nucleotide sequence: TGTGCCAGCAGCTTTAACCCTAGCGGGGGGGCACGGGAGCAGTTCTTC.

This rearrangement joins TRBV28 to TRBJ1-2, with 8 bases aligning to TRBD1. Germline V gene sequence: CDR1 MDHEN, CDR2 SYDVKM. This CDR3 contains 15 residues. After removal of 6 bases from V and 4 bases from J, the junction contained 10 bases not matched to a gene. The CDR3 DNA follows: TGTGCCAGCAGCTCTACAGGGGGTTCCGTCTATGGCTACACCTTC. It codes for CASSSTGGSVYGYTF.

This chain connects TRBV28 to TRBJ2-2, with 9 bases identical to TRBD2. V gave up 5 bases and J gave up 6 bases; unmatched junction bases: 13. CDR3 length equals 17 residues. Germline CDR1 and CDR2: MDHEN and SYDVKM. The CDR3 DNA is TGTGCCAGCAGTAGTTGGGTCGGCGGGAGGGCCGCCGGGGAGCTGTTTTTT. Translated: CASSSWVGGRAAGELFF.

The genes are TRBV5-4 and TRBJ2-7; 11 nucleotides align to TRBD2. The junction had 6 bases not matched to a gene; V was cut back by 0 bases and J by 7 bases. CDR3 length: 15 amino acids. Germline V gene data show CDR1 as SGHNT and CDR2 as YYREEE (reference sequence). CDR3 DNA sequence: TGTGCCAGCAGCTTGGATCTAGCGGGGGGTATTGAGCAGTACTTC. It codes for CASSLDLAGGIEQYF.

CDR3 sequence reads: CASSDGTGGRGANVLTF. CDR3 DNA: TGTGCCAGCAGTGACGGGACAGGAGGGCGTGGGGCCAACGTCCTGACTTTC. The V and J genes are TRBV28 and TRBJ2-6, with 8 bases lining up with TRBD1. After removal of 5 bases from V and 3 bases from J, the junction contained 9 bases not matched to a gene. The CDR3 is 17 residues long. CDR1 is MDHEN, CDR2 SYDVKM, per germline.

The genes are TRBV7-2 and TRBJ2-1, with TRBD2 identical over 16 bases. Germline V gene sequence: CDR1 SGHTA, CDR2 FQGNSA. This CDR3 comprises 16 residues. V shed 5 bases and J 9 bases; nucleotides not matched to a gene: 7. In nucleotides, the CDR3 is TGTGCCAGCAGCGGATCCGGGACTAGCGGGAGGGTTGAGCAGTTCTTC. The encoded protein is CASSGSGTSGRVEQFF.

This clone was seen just once. CDR3 nucleotide sequence: TGTGCCAGCAGTTTAAAAAGGGAGACGTTCTTC. Protein: CASSLKRETFF. The chain links TRBV28 to TRBJ2-1, with D maybe TRBD2 (5 bases). CDR1 and CDR2 (germline): MDHEN, SYDVKM. The V and J ends lost 2 bases and 15 bases respectively, with 11 bases between them. The CDR3 has 11 residues. Looking up the rest from reference TRBV28 and TRBJ2-1 gives the full variable domain: DVKVTQSSRYLVKRTGEKVFLECVQDMDHENMFWYRQDPGLGLRLIYFSYDVKMKEKGDIPEGYSVSREKKERFSLILESASTNQTSMYLCASSLKRETFFGPGTRLTVL.

This chain uses TRBV5-1 with TRBJ1-5, with D possibly TRBD1 on 6 matching bases. The CDR3 totals 15 residues. Looked up from germline, CDR1 is SGHRS and CDR2 is YFSETQ. V was trimmed by 0 bases and J by 3 bases, leaving 10 bases between them. CDR3 in amino acids: CASSLEGDLNQPQHF. The DNA for the CDR3 is TGCGCCAGCAGCTTGGAGGGGGATCTCAATCAGCCCCAGCATTTT.

The genes are TRBV6-5 and TRBJ2-1; D is possibly TRBD2 (5 bases). The CDR3 is 13 amino acids. Germline CDR1 is MNHEY and CDR2 is SVGAGI. Trimming took 6 bases from V and 9 from J, leaving 15 bases between them. The CDR3, as DNA: TGTGCCAGCAGAACCGGAGGTAGGCTTGAGCAGTTCTTC. This sequence encodes CASRTGGRLEQFF.

The gene calls are TRBV5-6 and TRBJ2-7, with D maybe TRBD1 (6 bases). The V end lost 1 base, the J end lost 6 bases, and 17 bases lay between the germline ends. This CDR3 has 15 residues. Germline CDR1 and CDR2: SGHDT and YYEEEE. The CDR3 spells CASSLSPGAVGEQYF. The CDR3 region has the DNA TGTGCCAGCAGCTTGTCTCCAGGGGCAGTAGGCGAGCAGTACTTC.

The rearrangement uses TRBV7-9 and TRBJ2-5; TRBD2 agrees at 7 bases. The trim removed 1 base at V and 5 bases at J, leaving 7 bases unmatched. This CDR3 has 15 residues. The germline V gene has CDR1 SEHNR and CDR2 FQNEAQ (reference sequence). The CDR3 DNA follows: TGTGCCAGCAGCTTAGAGGGGAGGGATTGGGAGACCCAGTACTTC. It encodes CASSLEGRDWETQYF.

This clone was seen once. This chain connects TRBV6-5 to TRBJ2-7; TRBD2 agrees at 9 bases. Looked up from germline, CDR1 is MNHEY and CDR2 is SVGAGI. The CDR3 is made up of 15 amino acids. With V trimmed by 6 bases and J by 0 bases, 6 bases remained unmatched. CDR3 nucleotide sequence: TGTGCCAGCAGCCCGGGACTAGCTAGCTCCTACGAGCAGTACTTC. Translated, it gives CASSPGLASSYEQYF.

The chain recombines TRBV11-2 with TRBJ1-6, with D possibly matching TRBD1 (5 bases). The CDR3 runs to 15 residues. Trimming took off 8 bases at V and 4 bases at J, with 15 bases between the two ends. The germline V gene has CDR1 SGHAT and CDR2 FQNNGV. CDR3 sequence: CASGSRVGYNSPLHF. The CDR3 DNA reads as TGTGCCAGCGGATCCAGGGTGGGGTATAATTCACCCCTCCACTTT.

This chain joins TRBV24-1 and TRBJ2-6; a weak D match, TRBD1 (6 bases). Germline V CDR1 and CDR2: KGHDR, SFDVKD. The CDR3 is made up of 20 amino acids. V shed 1 base and J shed 1 base, with 19 bases lying between them. CDR3 DNA sequence: TGTGCCACCAGTGATTTATTGTACAGGGACGTTAGGTCTGGGGCCAACGTCCTGACTTTC. This gives the protein CATSDLLYRDVRSGANVLTF.

This CDR3 reads CASSLDSTGNTIYF. For the CDR3, the DNA is TGTGCCAGCAGCCTGGACAGCACTGGAAACACCATATATTTT. The chain recombines TRBV3-1 (or the pseudogene TRBV3-2) with TRBJ1-3; D perhaps matches TRBD1 (6 bases). V dropped 4 bases and J dropped 2 bases, with 9 bases sitting between them. Germline V CDR1 and CDR2: LGHDT, YNNKEL (reference sequence). This CDR3 is built from 14 residues.

The chain couples TRBV29-1 to TRBJ1-2, with D hard to call. The CDR3 length is 13 residues. The V end was cut by 6 bases, the J end by 4 bases, with 15 bases between. Germline CDR1 SQVTM, CDR2 ANQGSEA. The CDR3 loop reads CSVAHAGSYGYTF. CDR3 coding DNA: TGCAGCGTGGCCCACGCGGGGAGCTATGGCTACACCTTC.

This clone was detected only once. The chain carries TRBV28 and TRBJ1-1; D is possibly TRBD1 (5 bases). CDR1 is MDHEN, CDR2 SYDVKM, per germline. The ends were cut back, 5 bases at V and 10 bases at J, with 14 bases in the middle. The CDR3 covers 12 residues. The CDR3 reads CASSGTALGAFF. The CDR3 nucleotides read TGTGCCAGCAGTGGGACTGCCTTGGGAGCTTTCTTT.

CDR3 sequence reads: CASSPVDSGNTIYF. In DNA, the CDR3 is TGTGCCAGCTCACCGGTGGACAGTGGAAACACCATATATTTT. The V call is TRBV18, the J call TRBJ1-3; D is perhaps TRBD1 (6 bases). Germline lookup yields CDR1 KGHSH and CDR2 LQKENI. The CDR3 is 14 amino acids. V was trimmed by 3 bases and J by 3 bases, leaving 9 bases between them.